This TCR beta chain derives from a study of blood T cell repertoires in COVID-19. Study-level information: Samples came from the United States, Italy and Spain, spanning acute and convalescent COVID-19.

Original methodology: Amplification with reference gene primers provided the estimates of nucleated cell counts. Assay: immunoSEQ multiplex PCR; the TCRdb copy retains only in-frame clones and omits some. V, J and clone size derive from that table, while D and trimming were established from the DNA sequence. The sample contains more than 75,000 clones, more than 70% of which appear only once. Trimming removed 4 bases at V and 1 base at J, with 16 bases between. This CDR3 has 16 amino acids. In germline, CDR1 is MGHRA, CDR2 YSYEKL. The receptor's source is a woman in her 70s with acute or convalescent COVID-19. The sequencing sample was made of peripheral blood. The chain recombines TRBV4-1 with TRBJ1-1; D is uncertain. Here the CDR3 DNA reads TGCGCCAGCAGCCCCCGCCTTACGGAGAGGAACACTGAAGCTTTCTTT. Protein sequence: CASSPRLTERNTEAFF.